This entry features one T cell receptor beta chain sequence. The source of the sample is a study of T cells in women clearing cervical HPV infection. At the level of the study: Cases were women with histologically confirmed HPV16-related CIN3 or worse, including 2 invasive cancers. Control women cleared a single incident HPV16 infection within 12 months.

Clones were sequenced by immunoSEQ multiplex PCR, and TCRdb holds only the in-frame ones, with some missing. The sample table includes approximately 39,000 clones. The clonotype originates from a woman aged 18 to 75 with a cervical HPV16 infection that either progressed to CIN3+ or cleared (not recorded which). The sequencing input was blood buffy coat.

The covered CDR3 bases are TGTGCCAGTACCATAGACAGGGGCGGGACTGAA. Protein product: CASTIDRGGTE. The whole CDR3 sequence is CASTIDRGGTEAFF. The rearrangement joins TRBV19 to TRBJ1-1, with 8 bases identical to TRBD1. The read stops 3 residues short of the end of the CDR3; the missing end is completed from the germline J gene. Germline V CDR1 and CDR2: LNHDA, SQIVND (reference sequence). V gave up 7 bases and J gave up 5 bases; unmatched junction bases: 9. The CDR3 spans 14 residues.